The 14 T cell receptor beta chains in this list originate from one sample, sequenced in a study of blood T cell repertoires in COVID-19. The repertoire was sequenced with immunoSEQ multiplex PCR; TCRdb's copy has only in-frame clones and lacks some. This table has 65,000 to 95,000 clones, over 80% appearing once. Source material: peripheral blood. These receptors all stem from a man of 80 years or more with active or convalescent COVID-19.

The chain carries TRBV7-9 and TRBJ2-2, with TRBD2 matching 7 bases. Per the germline V gene, CDR1 is SEHNR and CDR2 is FQNEAQ (reference sequence). Losses at the gene ends were 0 bases for V and 5 bases for J; bases not matched to a gene: 3. The CDR3 runs to 15 residues. The CDR3 nucleotides are TGTGCCAGCAGCTTAGCGCTTAGCGGGACCGGGGAGCTGTTTTTT. This codes for CASSLALSGTGELFF.

V usage is TRBV5-1 and J usage is TRBJ2-2; D gene uncertain. The CDR3 has 15 residues. The V and J ends lost 1 base and 3 bases respectively, with 10 bases between them. CDR1 SGHRS and CDR2 YFSETQ come from the germline V gene. The CDR3 is CASSLRSGDTGELFF. The CDR3 DNA reads TGCGCCAGCAGCTTGCGCAGTGGAGACACCGGGGAGCTGTTTTTT.

This clone was seen only once. The rearrangement links TRBV10-3 to TRBJ2-7; 7 nucleotides match TRBD2. Germline lookup yields CDR1 ENHRY and CDR2 SYGVKD. V was clipped by 0 bases and J by 7 bases; unmatched bases: 3. The CDR3 is 13 amino acids. The CDR3 DNA follows: TGTGCCATCAGTGAGTCGCGGGGGAGGGAGCAGTACGTC. It encodes CAISESRGREQYV.

The chain employs TRBV3-1 (or the pseudogene TRBV3-2) and TRBJ1-5, with unresolved D. Per the germline V gene, CDR1 is LGHDT and CDR2 is YNNKEL (reference sequence). The CDR3 totals 13 residues. The V end was cut by 8 bases, the J end by 1 base, with 9 bases between. Written as DNA, the CDR3 is TGTGCCAGCGGAGAAAAGAGCAATCAGCCCCAGCATTTT. This translates into CASGEKSNQPQHF.

The genes are TRBV24-1 and TRBJ2-2, with 14 bases that match TRBD2. This CDR3 has 18 residues. Unmatched junction bases numbered 7, after V lost 8 bases and J lost 0 bases. Germline CDR1 KGHDR, CDR2 SFDVKD. CDR3 sequence reads: CATMGTSGSMSNTGELFF. The CDR3 bases are TGTGCCACCATGGGGACTAGCGGGAGTATGTCGAACACCGGGGAGCTGTTTTTT.

This rearrangement joins TRBV28 to TRBJ1-2; no clear D. Between the trimmed V and J ends, which lost 3 bases and 8 bases, there was a span of 13 bases. This CDR3 comprises 13 residues. The germline gives CDR1 MDHEN, CDR2 SYDVKM. The CDR3 loop is CASSFLREWGYTF. The DNA of the CDR3 is TGTGCCAGCAGTTTTCTGAGGGAGTGGGGCTACACCTTC.

The chain couples TRBV24-1 to TRBJ2-5; 7 positions agree with TRBD1. Germline assignment: CDR1 KGHDR and CDR2 SFDVKD. This CDR3 contains 16 residues. Losses at the gene ends were 0 bases for V and 0 bases for J; bases not matched to a gene: 3. The CDR3 region has the DNA TGTGCCACCAGTGATTTGAGGACAGGAGACCAAGAGACCCAGTACTTC. The encoded protein is CATSDLRTGDQETQYF.

V is TRBV6-5 and J is TRBJ2-5; TRBD2 aligns across 7 bases. The V gene's germline CDR1 is MNHEY and CDR2 SVGAGI. The CDR3 contains 15 residues. J gave up 5 bases and V 5 bases, and 11 bases lay outside the gene matches. Here the CDR3 reads CASSTGTTGRETQYF. The CDR3 region has the DNA TGTGCCAGCAGTACCGGGACTACCGGCAGGGAGACCCAGTACTTC.

The CDR3 loop is CASSFGWGVQETQYF. The CDR3 bases are TGTGCCAGCAGCTTTGGTTGGGGGGTCCAAGAGACCCAGTACTTC. The rearrangement uses TRBV5-5 and TRBJ2-5; weak D call: TRBD2 (6 bases). V gave up 2 bases and J gave up 1 base, with 12 bases separating them. The CDR3 runs 15 residues. Looked up from germline, CDR1 is SGHKS and CDR2 is YYEKEE (reference sequence).

CDR3 sequence (DNA): TGTGCCGGAACAGGGGGATGGAACACTGAAGCTTTCTTT. It is translated as CAGTGGWNTEAFF. V and J are TRBV30 and TRBJ1-1; 8 nucleotides agree with TRBD1. Germline CDR1 GTSNPN, CDR2 SVGIG (reference sequence). V was clipped by 8 bases and J by 1 base; unmatched bases: 6. This CDR3 has 13 residues. Drawing the rest from reference TRBV30 and TRBJ1-1, the complete variable domain is SQTIHQWPATLVQPVGSPLSLECTVEGTSNPNLYWYRQAAGRGLQLLFYSVGIGQISSEVPQNLSASRPQDRQFILSSKKLLLSDSGFYLCAGTGGWNTEAFFGQGTRLTVV.

This rearrangement joins TRBV6-6 to TRBJ2-7; tentative D call: TRBD1 (5 bases). Germline values: CDR1 MNHNY, CDR2 SVGAGI (reference sequence). Deletions cut 0 bases from V and 6 bases from J, with 12 bases between. There are 14 residues in the CDR3. CDR3 sequence: CASSYSSQGFEQYV. The CDR3 DNA reads as TGTGCCAGCAGTTACTCGAGCCAGGGTTTCGAGCAGTACGTC.

This chain uses TRBV6-2 or TRBV6-3 with TRBJ2-7; the D gene is possibly TRBD1 (6 bases). The germline V gene has CDR1 MNHEY and CDR2 SVGEGT. V was shortened by 4 bases and J by 4 bases, with 8 bases between the two germline ends. CDR3 length: 12 amino acids. The CDR3 is CASSSDRYEQYV. DNA for the CDR3: TGTGCCAGCAGTTCCGACAGGTACGAGCAGTACGTC.

The CDR3 sequence is CASSPQRGLYNEQFF. The CDR3 DNA is TGTGCCAGCAGCCCCCAGCGGGGGCTCTACAATGAGCAGTTCTTC. This chain uses TRBV4-2 with TRBJ2-1, with 8 bases fitting TRBD2. V shed 4 bases and J 3 bases; nucleotides not matched to a gene: 5. Germline values: CDR1 LGHNA, CDR2 YNFKEQ. There are 15 residues in the CDR3.

The V call is TRBV6-1, the J call TRBJ2-5; TRBD1 is a possible D gene (5 bases). CDR3 size: 15 residues. The V gene lost 3 bases and the J gene lost 5 bases, with 16 bases spanning the gap. Germline V gives CDR1 MNHNS, CDR2 SASEGT. CDR3 coding DNA: TGTGCCAGCAGTGATAGGGGCCTACCTAGGGAGACCCAGTACTTC. It specifies CASSDRGLPRETQYF.